These 26 T cell receptor beta chains were all obtained from the same sample, sequenced in a study of low-dose radiotherapy and immunotherapy resistance in tumors. Time point of the sample: before trial treatment. Priming of first-strand cDNA relied on TRAV- and TRBV-specific primers (covering alpha and beta chains). The authors ran around 18 PCR cycles to amplify TCRs with a constant-region primer and V-primer adapter. TCRdb re-derived calls from the reads in MiXCR, one entry per CDR3 protein. Found here are 55,000 to 70,000 distinct CDR3 sequences, approximately 26% of them singletons; the top ten hold 5.5% to 6%. Here the sequenced sample was PBMCs, taken before treatment. These receptor sequences come from a male donor with prostate cancer.

This clonotype was recorded many times. This chain connects TRBV12-3 or TRBV12-4 to TRBJ1-2; a weak D match, TRBD1 (5 bases). The CDR3 is 15 amino acids. V was clipped by 3 bases and J by 4 bases, with 15 bases between them. DNA for the CDR3: TGTGCCAGCAGTTTCAAACTTCGGGGGTTCTATGGCTACACCTTC. It codes for CASSFKLRGFYGYTF.

This clonotype was recorded many times. The chain recombines TRBV30 with TRBJ1-2, with no clear D. The CDR3 spans 10 residues. Germline CDR1 reads GTSNPN; CDR2 reads SVGIG (reference sequence). Trimming took 5 bases from V and 7 from J, leaving 8 bases between them. This CDR3 reads CAWVGGGYTF. Here the CDR3 DNA reads TGTGCCTGGGTAGGAGGTGGCTACACCTTC.

This clonotype appeared many times. The chain uses TRBV19 and TRBJ2-1; D is unclear. Trimming took off 3 bases at V and 6 bases at J, with 12 bases between the two ends. The V gene's germline CDR1 is LNHDA and CDR2 SQIVND (reference sequence). The CDR3 length is 14 residues. The CDR3 region is CASSIRLGGNEQFF. Written as DNA, the CDR3 is TGTGCCAGTAGTATCCGCCTCGGCGGCAATGAGCAGTTCTTC.

As for this clonotype: A much larger clonotype is one base distant, so this may be a read error. CDR3 in amino acids: CASRTTGSSGNEQFF. DNA for the CDR3: TGTGCCAGCAGAACGACCGGGAGCTCAGGCAATGAGCAGTTCTTC. V gene TRBV6-1 combines with J gene TRBJ2-1; D is possibly TRBD2 (6 bases). Trimming took 6 bases from V and 6 from J, leaving 18 bases between them. CDR1 is MNHNS, CDR2 SASEGT, per germline. The CDR3 contains 15 residues.

This clonotype was seen repeatedly, ten times or more. The chain links TRBV7-7 to TRBJ2-7, with 8 bases identical to TRBD1. CDR3 length equals 13 residues. Germline V CDR1 and CDR2: SSHAT, FNYEAQ (reference sequence). V lost 3 bases and J lost 8; bases outside the gene matches: 6. CDR3 amino acids: CASSFDRGSKQYF. The CDR3 DNA reads as TGTGCCAGCAGCTTCGACAGGGGATCAAAGCAGTACTTC.

In its sample, this clonotype was seen many times. This chain uses TRBV28 with TRBJ1-1, with D maybe TRBD1 (5 bases). Germline V gene lookup returns CDR1 MDHEN and CDR2 SYDVKM. The CDR3 contains 13 residues. V lost 6 bases, J lost 0 bases, and 8 bases lay in between. The CDR3 reads CASRGPVNTEAFF. The CDR3 DNA follows: TGTGCCAGCAGGGGACCGGTGAACACTGAAGCTTTCTTT.

This clonotype was observed at least ten times. The V call is TRBV15, the J call TRBJ2-5, with no clear D. This CDR3 comprises 12 residues. Trimming pared 3 bases from V and 4 bases from J, leaving 6 bases between. CDR1 and CDR2 from the germline V gene are LNHNV and YYDKDF (reference sequence). For the CDR3, the DNA is TGTGCCACCAGCAGGGGTCCAGAGACCCAGTACTTC. Translation: CATSRGPETQYF.

This clonotype was picked up many times. The chain recombines TRBV29-1 with TRBJ1-1, with 8 bases fitting TRBD1. V lost 5 bases to trimming and J lost 2 bases; unmatched junction nucleotides: 10. The CDR3 runs to 15 residues. The germline gives CDR1 SQVTM, CDR2 ANQGSEA. The DNA of the CDR3 is TGCAGCGTTATAGGACAGGGTGCCGTAAACACTGAAGCTTTCTTT. Protein: CSVIGQGAVNTEAFF.

This clonotype was seen many times. This chain uses TRBV3-1 with TRBJ2-7, with TRBD2 matching over 8 bases. CDR1 and CDR2 from the germline V gene are LGHDT and YNNKEL (reference sequence). V was clipped by 4 bases and J by 2 bases; unmatched bases: 10. This CDR3 is built from 16 residues. DNA for the CDR3: TGTGCCAGCAGCCCATCTCTAGCGGGCCCGACCTACGAGCAGTACTTC. Translated: CASSPSLAGPTYEQYF.

This clonotype was counted at least ten times. The chain employs TRBV4-2 and TRBJ2-1; the D gene is possibly TRBD2 (5 bases). CDR1 and CDR2 (germline): LGHNA, YNFKEQ. V shed 3 bases and J shed 6 bases, with 12 bases lying between them. The CDR3 is 14 residues long. DNA of the CDR3: TGTGCCAGCAGCCAGGTTCTAGCAACCAATGAGCAGTTCTTC. Translated: CASSQVLATNEQFF.

This clonotype was counted many times. The chain couples TRBV6-2 or TRBV6-3 to TRBJ2-7, with 13 bases lining up with TRBD2. Unmatched junction bases numbered 13, after V lost 8 bases and J lost 3 bases. Germline CDR1 and CDR2: MNHEY and SVGEGT. The CDR3 spans 17 residues. The CDR3, as DNA: TGTGCCAGCTCGGCACTAGCGGGAGGGAGATCTGGCTACGAGCAGTACTTC. Protein sequence: CASSALAGGRSGYEQYF.

This clonotype showed up many times. The chain joins TRBV25-1 to TRBJ2-1, with 9 bases lining up with TRBD1. CDR3 length: 14 residues. With V trimmed by 6 bases and J by 1 base, 1 base remained unmatched. Germline CDR1 and CDR2: MGHDK and SYGVNS. CDR3 coding DNA: TGTGCCAGCAGGGACAGGGGATCCTACAATGAGCAGTTCTTC. Protein sequence: CASRDRGSYNEQFF.

There are a few counts of this clonotype. V and J are TRBV30 and TRBJ1-3; weak D call: TRBD1 (6 bases). The germline V and J ends were trimmed by 4 bases and 8 bases, with 18 bases remaining between them. The germline V gene has CDR1 GTSNPN and CDR2 SVGIG (reference sequence). There are 14 residues in the CDR3. Here the CDR3 reads CAWNRDTLADTIYF. The CDR3 nucleotides are TGTGCCTGGAACCGGGACACCCTGGCGGACACCATATATTTT.

The sample holds many counts of this clonotype. The rearrangement joins TRBV7-9 to TRBJ1-1; 8 nucleotides agree with TRBD1. This CDR3 has 13 amino acids. V dropped 5 bases and J dropped 3; count of bases not matched to a gene: 2. The germline V gene has CDR1 SEHNR and CDR2 FQNEAQ (reference sequence). CDR3 in amino acids: CASSLTGDTEAFF. CDR3 nucleotide sequence: TGTGCCAGCAGCCTGACAGGGGACACTGAAGCTTTCTTT. The full variable domain, with the rest looked up from reference TRBV7-9 and TRBJ1-1, is DTGVSQNPRHKITKRGQNVTFRCDPISEHNRLYWYRQTLGQGPEFLTYFQNEAQLEKSRLLSDRFSAERPKGSFSTLEIQRTEQGDSAMYLCASSLTGDTEAFFGQGTRLTVV.

For this clonotype: A read error likely explains this, since a far larger clone differs by one base. CDR3 sequence reads: CASSLLAAPPTDMQYF. As DNA, the CDR3 is TGTGCCAGCAGCTTACTAGCGGCCCCCCCCACAGATATGCAGTATTTT. This chain uses TRBV7-6 with TRBJ2-3, with 7 bases that match TRBD2. Per germline, CDR1 SGHVS and CDR2 FNYEAQ. The CDR3 totals 16 residues.

This chain joins TRBV6-1 and TRBJ2-1; D tentatively fits TRBD1 or TRBD2 (5 bases each). CDR3 length: 15 residues. Trimming removed 6 bases at V and 5 bases at J, with 17 bases between. Germline V CDR1 and CDR2: MNHNS, SASEGT. CDR3 coding DNA: TGTGCCAGCAGGAAAATGGGGGAAGCCCACAATGAGCAGTTCTTC. Protein: CASRKMGEAHNEQFF.

The chain combines TRBV28 with TRBJ2-7, with D maybe TRBD1 (6 bases). The V gene's germline CDR1 is MDHEN and CDR2 SYDVKM. Trimming took off 5 bases at V and 5 bases at J, with 13 bases between the two ends. This CDR3 has 13 amino acids. CDR3 amino acids: CASSVGRDNEQYF. CDR3 DNA: TGTGCCAGCAGTGTGGGCAGGGACAACGAGCAGTACTTC.

Note on this clonotype: A single base is all that separates this from a far larger clone, so a read error is likely. The chain links TRBV6-2 or TRBV6-3 to TRBJ2-5; tentative D call: TRBD2 (5 bases). The DNA end is a closer match to TRBJ2-1, so the J assignment may be wrong. There are 15 residues in the CDR3. CDR1 is MNHEY, CDR2 SVGEGT, per germline. This CDR3 reads CASSYSRDIDNEQFF. In DNA form, the CDR3 reads TGTGCCAGCAGTTACTCACGGGATATTGACAATGAGCAGTTCTTC.

Ten or more counts support this clonotype. The chain couples TRBV15 to TRBJ2-7; 7 bases line up with TRBD2. The CDR3 has 15 amino acids. CDR1 and CDR2 (germline): LNHNV, YYDKDF (reference sequence). Unmatched junction bases numbered 3, after V lost 1 base and J lost 0 bases. CDR3 in amino acids: CATSRAGGGSYEQYF. In DNA, the CDR3 is TGTGCCACCAGCAGAGCAGGCGGGGGCTCCTACGAGCAGTACTTC.

The chain links TRBV18 to TRBJ1-6; TRBD1 aligns across 9 bases. V was pared by 3 bases and J by 10 bases, with 4 bases of the junction left unmatched. Germline V gives CDR1 KGHSH, CDR2 LQKENI. The CDR3 runs to 14 residues. DNA of the CDR3: TGTGCCAGCTCACCGGACAGGGGTGGATCACCCCTCCACTTT. It codes for CASSPDRGGSPLHF.

This clonotype was counted many times. The chain recombines TRBV11-2 with TRBJ2-2; 7 bases line up with TRBD2. The CDR3 is 14 residues long. Per germline, CDR1 SGHAT and CDR2 FQNNGV. Trimming took 3 bases from V and 8 from J; bases not matched to a gene: 6. The CDR3 DNA reads TGTGCCAGCAGCTTGGCGGGAGTAATGGGGGAGCTGTTTTTT. It translates to CASSLAGVMGELFF.

About this clonotype itself: A clone one base away is much larger, so this may be a read error. The chain recombines TRBV9 with TRBJ2-2; maybe TRBD2 (8 bases). The CDR3 is 16 residues long. Trimming cost V 8 bases and J 7 bases, with 24 bases left between them. Germline CDR1 and CDR2: SGDLS and YYNGEE. The CDR3 coding sequence is TGTGCCAGAAGCCCCCGGGAGGGGGCGCTTAACGGGGAGCTGTTTTTT. Its protein product is CARSPREGALNGELFF. Together with reference TRBV9 and TRBJ2-2, the CDR3 gives the full variable domain: DSGVTQTPKHLITATGQRVTLRCSPRSGDLSVYWYQQSLDQGLQFLIQYYNGEERAKGNILERFSAQQFPDLHSELNLSSLELGDSALYFCARSPREGALNGELFFGEGSRLTVL.

This clonotype was picked up many times. The chain is built from TRBV19 and TRBJ2-3, with 8 bases aligning to TRBD1. Germline loops: CDR1 LNHDA, CDR2 SQIVND (reference sequence). J gave up 6 bases and V 3 bases, and 5 bases lay outside the gene matches. There are 14 residues in the CDR3. This CDR3 reads CASSIQGAVDTQYF. The CDR3, as DNA: TGTGCCAGTAGTATCCAGGGGGCAGTGGATACGCAGTATTTT.

The chain has TRBV6-1 and TRBJ1-5, with TRBD1 as a possible D gene (6 bases). Germline CDR1 is MNHNS and CDR2 is SASEGT. This CDR3 is 14 amino acids long. The ends were cut back, 1 base at V and 6 bases at J, with 10 bases in the middle. DNA for the CDR3: TGTGCCAGCAGTGAAGAGGGGGGCTCTCAGCCCCAGCATTTT. Translation: CASSEEGGSQPQHF.

This clonotype has at least ten counts. The V call is TRBV5-4, the J call TRBJ2-3, with a tentative D call TRBD2 (5 bases). Germline loops: CDR1 SGHNT, CDR2 YYREEE (reference sequence). This CDR3 region has 13 residues. Trimming took off 7 bases at V and 6 bases at J, with 15 bases between the two ends. CDR3 coding DNA: TGTGCCAGCGGAGCGGAGAGGGCGGATACGCAGTATTTT. Residues: CASGAERADTQYF.

In its sample, this clonotype was seen many times. V gene TRBV29-1 combines with J gene TRBJ2-7; D unresolved. This CDR3 spans 13 amino acids. Germline CDR1 SQVTM, CDR2 ANQGSEA. V lost 0 bases, J lost 1 base, and 7 bases lay in between. The CDR3, as DNA: TGCAGCGTTGAAGAGGGGATGTCCTACGAGCAGTACTTC. Its protein is CSVEEGMSYEQYF.